This TCR beta chain was documented in a study of blood T cell repertoires in COVID-19. Germline V gene data show CDR1 as SEHNR and CDR2 as FQNEAQ (reference sequence). This CDR3 is built from 13 residues. After removal of 5 bases from V and 6 bases from J, the junction contained 5 bases not matched to a gene. Authors' analysis steps: Scientists estimated how many nucleated cells there were by amplifying reference gene primers. Method: immunoSEQ multiplex PCR; TCRdb's copy keeps in-frame clones and lacks some. From that table come the V and J calls and clone size; the DNA was used to work out D and trimming. Counted here are about 160,000 clones, roughly 82% occurring once; the ten biggest clones make up roughly 2.2%.

The chain uses TRBV7-9 and TRBJ1-2; TRBD1 agrees at 8 bases. The origin of this receptor is a man between 65 and 85 years old with acute or convalescent COVID-19. Sequencing used peripheral blood. CDR3 nucleotide sequence: TGTGCCAGCAGCATATCAGGGGGCGATGGCTACACCTTC. Protein: CASSISGGDGYTF.